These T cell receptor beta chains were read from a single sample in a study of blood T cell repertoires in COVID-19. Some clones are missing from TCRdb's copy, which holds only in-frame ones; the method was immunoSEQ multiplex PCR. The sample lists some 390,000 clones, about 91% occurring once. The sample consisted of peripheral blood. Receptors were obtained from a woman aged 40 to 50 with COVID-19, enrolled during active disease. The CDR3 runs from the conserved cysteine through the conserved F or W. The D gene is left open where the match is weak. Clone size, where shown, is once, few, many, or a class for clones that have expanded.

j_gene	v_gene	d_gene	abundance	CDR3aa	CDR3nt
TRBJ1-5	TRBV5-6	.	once	CASSLISQAQPQHF	TGTGCCAGCAGCTTGATTAGTCAGGCCCAGCCCCAGCATTTT
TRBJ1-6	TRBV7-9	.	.	CASSWLVNSPLHF	TGTGCCAGCAGCTGGCTTGTCAATTCACCCCTCCACTTT
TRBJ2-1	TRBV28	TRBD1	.	CASSHRDRARVEQFF	TGTGCCAGCAGTCACCGGGACAGGGCCCGGGTCGAGCAGTTCTTC
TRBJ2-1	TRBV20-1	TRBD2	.	CSASGPGAGGPNEQFF	TGCAGTGCTAGTGGTCCAGGGGCGGGGGGGCCCAATGAGCAGTTCTTC
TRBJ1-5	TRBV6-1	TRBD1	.	CASRESRTGAGNQPQHF	TGTGCCAGCAGGGAAAGCCGGACAGGGGCGGGCAATCAGCCCCAGCATTTT
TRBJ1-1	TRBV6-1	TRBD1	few	CASSVGTGEVGLEAFF	TGTGCCAGCAGTGTCGGGACAGGGGAGGTGGGACTTGAAGCTTTCTTT
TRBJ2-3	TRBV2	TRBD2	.	CASSEVYRGLAGGSTDTQYF	TGTGCCAGCAGTGAAGTATATAGGGGACTAGCGGGGGGAAGCACAGATACGCAGTATTTT
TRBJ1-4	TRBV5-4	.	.	CASSTPGGGNEKLFF	TGTGCCAGCAGCACCCCGGGCGGGGGGAATGAAAAACTGTTTTTT
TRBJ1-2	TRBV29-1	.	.	CSVDLQGYGYTF	TGCAGCGTTGACCTGCAGGGCTATGGCTACACCTTC
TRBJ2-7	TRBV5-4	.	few	CASSLGQLQSYEQYF	TGTGCCAGCAGCTTGGGGCAGTTACAGTCCTACGAGCAGTACTTC
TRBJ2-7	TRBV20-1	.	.	CSATTTGEQYF	TGCAGTGCTACCACTACGGGGGAGCAGTACTTC
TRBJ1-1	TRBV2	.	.	CASSEALGGYTEAFF	TGTGCCAGCAGTGAAGCGCTTGGGGGGTACACTGAAGCTTTCTTT
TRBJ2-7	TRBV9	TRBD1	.	CASSASPGTGHEQYF	TGTGCCAGCAGCGCCAGCCCCGGGACAGGGCACGAGCAGTACTTC
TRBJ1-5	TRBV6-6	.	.	CASSFPKGGSNQPQHF	TGTGCCAGCAGTTTCCCTAAGGGGGGGAGCAATCAGCCCCAGCATTTT
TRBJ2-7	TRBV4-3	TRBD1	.	CASSHGTGESYEQYF	TGCGCCAGCAGCCACGGGACAGGAGAAAGCTACGAGCAGTACTTC
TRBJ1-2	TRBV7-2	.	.	CASSLGLTAYGYTF	TGTGCCAGCAGCTTAGGTTTGACAGCGTATGGCTACACCTTC
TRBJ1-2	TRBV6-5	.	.	CASSYERTPYGYTF	TGTGCCAGCAGTTACGAGAGAACTCCCTATGGCTACACCTTC
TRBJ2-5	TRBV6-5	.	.	CASSPGQLETQYF	TGTGCCAGCAGTCCTGGACAGTTAGAGACCCAGTACTTC
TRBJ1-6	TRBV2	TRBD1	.	CASRGDRGDYSPLHF	TGTGCCAGCAGGGGAGACAGGGGGGATTATTCACCCCTCCACTTT
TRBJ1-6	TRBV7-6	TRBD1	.	CASSLEPGQSTSSYNSPLHF	TGTGCCAGCAGCTTAGAGCCGGGACAGTCGACAAGCTCCTATAATTCACCCCTCCACTTT